This TCR beta chain was recorded in a study of cytomegalovirus exposure and HLA in healthy donors. Study observations and caveats: Presence/absence analyses assumed roughly uniform sequencing depth across donors, which may not hold. Investigators reported under 200 TCR beta chains as tied to cytomegalovirus. Later analysis indicated greater clonal expansion among HLA-associated TCR beta chains than among equally common other chains.

60 Vbeta and 13 Jbeta primers were used in PCR. Authors' analysis steps: Per a later analysis, the number of unique TCR beta chains was approximately 73 million, of which 9 million to 14 million were shared. TCRdb keeps only in-frame clones here, not all; method: immunoSEQ multiplex PCR. V, J and clone size derive from that table, while D and trimming were established from the DNA sequence. The sample yields some 110,000 clones, over 65% seen once. To note about this clone: What it binds is unknown.

Trimming removed 3 bases from V and 5 bases from J, with 18 bases in between. Germline V gene data show CDR1 as SGHNT and CDR2 as YYREEE (reference sequence). The CDR3 contains 15 residues. The sample consisted of PBMCs. This TCR derives from a woman aged 40 to 50 in good health and CMV-seropositive. This sequence joins TRBV5-4 and TRBJ2-7, with D perhaps TRBD2 (5 bases). The CDR3 here is CASSYEPGIFDEQYF. In nucleotides, the CDR3 is TGTGCCAGCAGCTATGAACCGGGGATATTCGACGAGCAGTACTTC.